The T cell receptor beta chain described here comes from a study of T cell responses to AZD1222 COVID-19 vaccine. Study-wide background: Analysis merged second doses at about 4 or about 12 weeks.

On this clone itself: What it binds is not known.

The CDR3 consists of 15 residues. Per germline, CDR1 MNHEY and CDR2 SVGAGI. Trimming cost V 0 bases and J 2 bases, with 10 bases left between them. Sequenced by immunoSEQ multiplex PCR; TCRdb stores in-frame clones only, minus some. The table lists around 150,000 clones, approximately 89% of them singletons, with approximately 2.1% in the top ten. General observations from the study: The donors showed a predominance of white British ancestry and of females, with possible underestimation of clonal diversity.

V is TRBV6-5 and J is TRBJ2-5; no definite D call. The material was peripheral blood, obtained on day 0 of AZD1222 vaccination. This TCR was recovered from an adult in good health. The CDR3 is CASSYSKGRQETQYF. Here the CDR3 DNA reads TGTGCCAGCAGTTACTCGAAGGGTCGTCAAGAGACCCAGTACTTC.